This T cell receptor (beta chain) derives from a study of blood T cell repertoires in COVID-19. Study-wide background: PBMCs, B-cell-depleted T cells, or T cells provided the cDNA or gDNA that made up the material.

CDR3 size: 14 residues. Trimming pared 5 bases from V and 6 bases from J, leaving 16 bases between. Per the germline V gene, CDR1 is MNHEY and CDR2 is SVGEGT. In the study's own analysis: Amplification of reference gene primers was used by the study to estimate nucleated cell counts. TCRdb's copy holds only in-frame clones and misses some; the assay was immunoSEQ multiplex PCR. Clone size and the V and J calls come from that table; the DNA yielded D and trimming. The profile shows about 190,000 clones, about 88% of them singletons. Sequenced input: peripheral blood. The chain carries TRBV6-2 or TRBV6-3 and TRBJ1-2, with unresolved D. This receptor was obtained from a man aged 25-40 years with acute or convalescent COVID-19. The CDR3 reads CASSRPGRDHGYTF. CDR3 nucleotides: TGTGCCAGCAGTAGGCCCGGACGGGATCATGGCTACACCTTC.